This TCR beta chain was observed in a study of blood T cell repertoires in COVID-19. Across the study: The United States, Italy and Spain supplied acute and convalescent COVID-19 samples.

V lost 4 bases and J lost 5, with 16 bases in between. This CDR3 region has 15 residues. In germline, CDR1 is SGHRS, CDR2 YFSETQ. The Seattle patients joined while their infection was active and were tracked longitudinally afterward. Authors' methods: Nucleated cell number was recorded as an estimate derived from reference gene primer amplification. The repertoire was sequenced with immunoSEQ multiplex PCR; TCRdb's copy has only in-frame clones and lacks some. Clonal size and the V and J genes are those of that table, whereas D and trimming came from the DNA. The table includes around 130,000 clones, 88% detected once.

The gene calls are TRBV5-1 and TRBJ2-1; maybe TRBD1 (6 bases). The TCR comes from a human donor with COVID-19, enrolled during active disease. The donor label of this sample is uncertain. Sequences were obtained from peripheral blood. The CDR3 protein is CASSPDGTPNNEQFF. In DNA form, the CDR3 reads TGCGCCAGCAGCCCGGACGGGACACCAAACAATGAGCAGTTCTTC.